This T cell receptor beta chain came from a study of human T cells and chemical hapten exposure. The CDR3 consists of 15 residues. The germline V gene encodes CDR1 SGHVS and CDR2 FQNEAQ. V was cut by 1 base and J by 1 base, with 10 bases left in between. In regard to this clonotype: Its antigen is unidentified.

MiXCR, applied by TCRdb to the RACE reads, yields one record per CDR3 protein. The repertoire has some 100,000 distinct CDR3 sequences, roughly 9% of them found once; the top ten carry 3.1%. Time point in this sample: patch test 2, 6 weeks after DPC sensitization. Treatment: therapeutic diphenylcyclopropenone sensitization with weekly scalp DPC. Overall study results and limits: Significantly more large CDR3 similarity clusters arose among expanded TCRs than among controls.

The chain couples TRBV7-8 to TRBJ2-5, with D perhaps TRBD1 (6 bases). The TCR was taken from a woman aged 35 to 49 with alopecia areata. Some clones in this sample may be carry-over from other donors' samples. The sequences come from whole blood, collected in connection with sensitization to the hapten diphenylcyclopropenone (DPC). CDR3 loop: CASSLGEQGQETQYF. CDR3 bases: TGTGCCAGCAGCTTAGGAGAACAGGGCCAAGAGACCCAGTACTTC.